Shown below are 31 T cell receptor beta chains from a single sample sequenced in a study of Graves' ophthalmopathy and Graves' hyperthyroidism. Amplifying from RNA transcripts, the study obtained TCR beta CDR3 regions. The first round was an RT-PCR with HTBI primers, and the second round was a multiplex PCR. MiXCR was run by TCRdb on the multiplex PCR reads, yielding one entry per CDR3 protein. The sample has about 500,000 distinct CDR3 sequences; 35% to 40% are singletons. Sequencing input: peripheral blood or thyroid tissue (not recorded which). All receptors derive from an adult man with Graves' hyperthyroidism.

This rearrangement joins TRBV29-1 to TRBJ2-2; D gene ambiguous. The CDR3 length is 13 residues. V was trimmed by 7 bases and J by 1 base, leaving 10 bases between them. Germline lookup yields CDR1 SQVTM and CDR2 ANQGSEA. The CDR3 sequence is CSDVDGNTGELFF. CDR3 nucleotide sequence: TGCAGCGATGTCGACGGGAACACCGGGGAGCTGTTTTTT.

This clonotype was detected only once. This could be a read error, since a much larger clone is one nucleotide away. The chain is built from TRBV12-3 or TRBV12-4 and TRBJ1-6; D call uncertain. This CDR3 region has 15 residues. V lost 11 bases to trimming and J lost 5 bases, with 19 bases between them. In nucleotides, the CDR3 is TGTGCCGGCACCTTCTCCCCCTTAGATAATTCACCCCTCCACTTT. Protein sequence: CAGTFSPLDNSPLHF.

This chain uses TRBV20-1 with TRBJ1-2; D possibly corresponds to TRBD1 (6 bases). Germline assignment: CDR1 DFQATT and CDR2 SNEGSKA (reference sequence). CDR3 length: 11 amino acids. The V end lost 7 bases, the J end lost 7 bases, and 13 bases lay between the germline ends. The CDR3: CSVGGAVGYTF. CDR3 bases: TGCAGTGTTGGGGGGGCAGTTGGCTACACCTTC.

There are many counts of this clonotype. The chain joins TRBV12-3 or TRBV12-4 to TRBJ1-4; D is ambiguous. V was shortened by 4 bases and J by 8 bases, with 11 bases between the two germline ends. The CDR3 sequence is 13 residues long. CDR3 nucleotide sequence: TGTGCCAGCAGTTCCCCCGTAGGGGAAAAACTGTTTTTT. Protein product: CASSSPVGEKLFF.

CDR3 nucleotides: TGCGCCAGCAAGTCGGACAACACAGATACGCAGTATTTT. Translating it yields CASKSDNTDTQYF. This chain connects TRBV5-1 to TRBJ2-3; the D gene is possibly TRBD1 (5 bases). The germline CDR1 and CDR2 sequences are SGHRS and YFSETQ. This CDR3 is 13 amino acids long. V was cut by 6 bases and J by 2 bases, with 10 bases left in between.

The CDR3 protein is CASSLTTSGGSNYGYTF. As DNA, the CDR3 is TGTGCCAGCAGCTTAACGACTAGCGGGGGGTCTAACTATGGCTACACCTTC. The chain employs TRBV7-9 and TRBJ1-2; possible D gene TRBD1, 5 bases. CDR3 size: 17 residues. V lost 2 bases, J lost 0 bases, and 16 bases lay in between. Germline CDR1 is SEHNR and CDR2 is FQNEAQ (reference sequence).

Ten or more counts support this clonotype. The genes are TRBV3-1 and TRBJ1-1; D might be TRBD1 (5 bases). V lost 4 bases and J lost 4, with 7 bases in between. Germline-derived CDR1 and CDR2 are LGHDT and YNNKEL (reference sequence). The CDR3 has 12 residues. DNA of the CDR3: TGTGCCAGCAGCCGACAGAGCACTGAAGCTTTCTTT. This codes for CASSRQSTEAFF.

This chain links TRBV12-3 or TRBV12-4 with TRBJ1-2; the match to TRBD1 covers 7 bases. Unmatched junction bases numbered 13, after V lost 8 bases and J lost 7 bases. This CDR3 spans 14 amino acids. The CDR3: CASGSGGGRGGYTF. In DNA, the CDR3 is TGTGCCAGCGGGTCAGGGGGTGGTAGGGGTGGCTACACCTTC.

CDR3 sequence (DNA): TGCGCCAGCAGCCCCGGGACAGGGTCCCCCGAGCAGTACTTC. As protein: CASSPGTGSPEQYF. The rearrangement joins TRBV4-1 to TRBJ2-7, with TRBD1 matching 9 bases. CDR3 length: 14 residues. V was clipped by 4 bases and J by 6 bases; unmatched bases: 7. In germline, CDR1 is MGHRA, CDR2 YSYEKL.

The chain has TRBV28 and TRBJ2-7, with 7 bases identical to TRBD1. V was pared by 6 bases and J by 0 bases, with 5 bases of the junction left unmatched. The CDR3 is 14 amino acids. Germline V gene lookup returns CDR1 MDHEN and CDR2 SYDVKM. CDR3 region: CASSRQGVSYEQYF. CDR3 nucleotide sequence: TGTGCCAGCAGCCGACAGGGAGTCTCCTACGAGCAGTACTTC.

The J gene is TRBJ2-5, the V gene TRBV10-3; the match to TRBD2 covers 12 bases. Germline loops: CDR1 ENHRY, CDR2 SYGVKD. Unmatched junction bases numbered 6, after V lost 10 bases and J lost 3 bases. The CDR3 runs 14 residues. CDR3 in amino acids: CATGRTSGKETQYF. CDR3 coding DNA: TGTGCCACCGGACGGACTAGCGGGAAAGAGACCCAGTACTTC.

This clonotype has a handful of counts. J is TRBJ2-5 and V is TRBV12-3 or TRBV12-4; 8 bases fit TRBD2. The CDR3 extends over 16 amino acids. The V segment lost 3 bases and the J segment 3 bases; nucleotides outside the gene matches: 9. The CDR3, as DNA: TGTGCCAGCAGTTTTGGGGGCGGGGGGTCTAAAGAGACCCAGTACTTC. It translates to CASSFGGGGSKETQYF.

As regards this clonotype: Mismatch with germline at one junction end may stem from a read error. The chain has TRBV7-2 and TRBJ2-3; possible D gene TRBD1, 5 bases. CDR3 length: 13 amino acids. Germline V lookup: CDR1 SGHTA, CDR2 FQGNSA. The DNA of the CDR3 is TGTGCCAGCAGCTTAGCTTTGGGGCGGACGCAGTGTTTT. Translating it yields CASSLALGRTQCF. Using reference TRBV7-2 and TRBJ2-3 for the parts outside the CDR3, the full variable domain is GAGVSQSPSNKVTEKGKDVELRCDPISGHTALYWYRQSLGQGLEFLIYFQGNSAPDKSGLPSDRFSAERTGGSVSTLTIQRTQQEDSAVYLCASSLALGRTQCFGPGTRLTVL.

This clonotype was found many times. V is TRBV20-1 and J is TRBJ2-7, with 7 bases matching TRBD1. This CDR3 is 14 amino acids long. The trim removed 0 bases at V and 5 bases at J, leaving 7 bases unmatched. Germline V gene data show CDR1 as DFQATT and CDR2 as SNEGSKA (reference sequence). DNA of the CDR3: TGCAGTGCTAGAGATCGCGACAGGGTACACGAGCAGTACTTC. It encodes CSARDRDRVHEQYF.

The V gene is TRBV13, the J gene TRBJ2-2; 13 bases fit TRBD2. Per the germline V gene, CDR1 is PRHDT and CDR2 is FYEKMQ (reference sequence). V was clipped by 6 bases and J by 1 base; unmatched bases: 17. The CDR3 runs to 21 residues. CDR3 DNA: TGTGCCAGCAGTTACTTGGGACCGGGACTAGCGGGAAAACTGAACACCGGGGAGCTGTTTTTT. It codes for CASSYLGPGLAGKLNTGELFF. The full variable domain, in which reference TRBV13 and TRBJ2-2 provide the parts outside the CDR3, is AAGVIQSPRHLIKEKRETATLKCYPIPRHDTVYWYQQGPGQDPQFLISFYEKMQSDKGSIPDRFSAQQFSDYHSELNMSSLELGDSALYFCASSYLGPGLAGKLNTGELFFGEGSRLTVL.

This clonotype was picked up a small number of times. This chain uses TRBV7-9 with TRBJ1-4, with D possibly TRBD1 on 6 matching bases. V was pared by 5 bases and J by 7 bases, with 17 bases between. Germline values: CDR1 SEHNR, CDR2 FQNEAQ (reference sequence). The CDR3 loop spans 15 amino acids. The CDR3 sequence is CASSPAGGYGEKLFF. In DNA, the CDR3 is TGTGCCAGCAGCCCAGCGGGGGGCTATGGTGAAAAACTGTTTTTT.

The sample holds many counts of this clonotype. The chain links TRBV12-3 or TRBV12-4 to TRBJ1-4; D is uncertain. The CDR3 sequence is 11 residues long. V lost 6 bases, J lost 8 bases, and 7 bases lay in between. As DNA, the CDR3 is TGTGCCAGCAGGAGTAGAGAAAAACTGTTTTTT. Protein product: CASRSREKLFF.

Of note for this clonotype: As the CDR3 is not closed by the conserved phenylalanine or tryptophan, this likely results from a read error. The chain is built from TRBV19 and TRBJ2-3, with D unclear. V was trimmed by 3 bases and J by 1 base, leaving 5 bases between them. Germline CDR1 and CDR2: LNHDA and SQIVND (reference sequence). The CDR3 is 13 residues long. This CDR3 reads CASSIQGTDTQYL. The CDR3, as DNA: TGTGCCAGTAGTATCCAGGGCACAGATACGCAGTATCTT.

This clonotype came up once. Given a much more abundant clone one base away, this may be a read error. The genes are TRBV20-1 and TRBJ1-1; weak D call: TRBD1 (6 bases). The length of the CDR3 is 11 residues. The germline V gene encodes CDR1 DFQATT and CDR2 SNEGSKA (reference sequence). V was shortened by 3 bases and J by 13 bases, with 15 bases between the two germline ends. The chain's CDR3 is CSARRGGAVFF. The CDR3 coding sequence is TGCAGTGCTAGGCGGGGGGGGGCGGTTTTCTTT.

V gene TRBV6-5 combines with J gene TRBJ2-5; 14 nucleotides line up with TRBD2. After removal of 1 base from V and 4 bases from J, the junction contained 2 bases not matched to a gene. The CDR3 length is 16 residues. Germline CDR1 and CDR2: MNHEY and SVGAGI. CDR3 DNA sequence: TGTGCCAGCAGTTACTTGGGACTAGCGGGGGTAGAGACCCAGTACTTC. Translation gives CASSYLGLAGVETQYF.

The chain joins TRBV7-3 to TRBJ2-2, with D uncertain. V gave up 2 bases and J gave up 4 bases, with 8 bases separating them. The length of the CDR3 is 14 residues. Germline CDR1 is SGHTA and CDR2 is FQGTGA. The CDR3, as DNA: TGTGCCAGCAGCTTATCCATTAGCACCGGGGAGCTGTTTTTT. As protein: CASSLSISTGELFF.

Note on this clonotype: Possible read error: a much larger clone is one base away. The conserved phenylalanine or tryptophan is not found at the CDR3 terminus, so this likely reflects a read error. This rearrangement joins TRBV5-1 to TRBJ1-3, with D maybe TRBD1 (5 bases). Trimming took off 4 bases at V and 0 bases at J, with 11 bases between the two ends. The germline V gene encodes CDR1 SGHRS and CDR2 YFSETQ. CDR3 length equals 15 residues. The CDR3 DNA is TGCGCCAGCAGCGCGGGCAGGGCCTCTGGAAACACCATATATGTT. Translated, it gives CASSAGRASGNTIYV.

The V call is TRBV12-3 or TRBV12-4, the J call TRBJ2-2; 8 bases are a match to TRBD2. CDR3 length: 13 residues. Trimming took 10 bases from V and 6 from J; bases not matched to a gene: 7. CDR3 loop: CAIPEAGAGELFF. In DNA, the CDR3 is TGTGCCATCCCTGAAGCGGGAGCCGGGGAGCTGTTTTTT.

The DNA of the CDR3 is TGCGCCAGCAGCTTTGAGGGCAGAGATAATTCACCCCTCCACTTT. This codes for CASSFEGRDNSPLHF. The J gene is TRBJ1-6, the V gene TRBV5-1; D not resolved. This CDR3 is built from 15 residues. V was shortened by 2 bases and J by 5 bases, with 11 bases between the two germline ends. CDR1 and CDR2 (germline): SGHRS, YFSETQ.

This clonotype was seen many times. The chain couples TRBV7-9 to TRBJ1-6; TRBD1 matches at 10 bases. The CDR3 consists of 16 residues. V was pared by 6 bases and J by 7 bases, with 9 bases of the junction left unmatched. Germline values: CDR1 SEHNR, CDR2 FQNEAQ (reference sequence). Here the CDR3 DNA reads TGTGCCAGCAGTCCTTCGACAGGGGGCTGGAATTCACCCCTCCACTTT. It translates to CASSPSTGGWNSPLHF.

This clonotype has a count of ten or more. V is TRBV2 and J is TRBJ2-5; D is undetermined. The germline V gene encodes CDR1 SNHLY and CDR2 FYNNEI. V was trimmed by 0 bases and J by 1 base, leaving 9 bases between them. The CDR3 length is 15 residues. The CDR3 loop is CASSEAQRFQETQYF. Here the CDR3 DNA reads TGTGCCAGCAGTGAAGCGCAAAGATTCCAAGAGACCCAGTACTTC. The complete variable domain, with remaining parts taken from reference TRBV2 and TRBJ2-5, reads EPEVTQTPSHQVTQMGQEVILRCVPISNHLYFYWYRQILGQKVEFLVSFYNNEISEKSEIFDDQFSVERPDGSNFTLKIRSTKLEDSAMYFCASSEAQRFQETQYFGPGTRLLVL.

A word on this clonotype: One end of the junction fails to match germline, which may point to a read error. The V gene is TRBV10-3, the J gene TRBJ1-4, with D possibly matching TRBD1 (6 bases). The CDR3 is made up of 15 amino acids. The germline CDR1 and CDR2 sequences are ENHRY and SYGVKD. The CDR3 DNA is TGTGCCAGCAGTGTTATTCCGGGGGCGAATGAAAAACTGTTTTTT. It is translated as CASSVIPGANEKLFF.

This chain connects TRBV7-2 to TRBJ2-2; 9 positions agree with TRBD2. Trimming took 5 bases from V and 7 from J; bases not matched to a gene: 23. Germline CDR1 reads SGHTA; CDR2 reads FQGNSA. This CDR3 comprises 20 residues. The CDR3 loop reads CASSQDLSRLAEGRIGELFF. CDR3 coding DNA: TGTGCCAGCAGCCAAGATCTATCGCGACTAGCGGAGGGGCGGATCGGGGAGCTGTTTTTT.

The chain links TRBV7-8 to TRBJ2-7; D gene unclear. The CDR3 is made up of 13 amino acids. The germline CDR1 and CDR2 sequences are SGHVS and FQNEAQ. Trimming pared 1 base from V and 4 bases from J, leaving 8 bases between. CDR3 coding DNA: TGTGCCAGCAGCTTAGGGGTGCAATACGAGCAGTACTTC. It yields the protein CASSLGVQYEQYF.

This chain joins TRBV25-1 and TRBJ2-5; D ambiguous. The CDR3 covers 12 residues. The germline V gene encodes CDR1 MGHDK and CDR2 SYGVNS. CDR3 loop: CARVAGQETQYF. The CDR3 DNA reads TGTGCTAGAGTGGCAGGCCAAGAGACCCAGTACTTC.

This sequence joins TRBV5-1 and TRBJ2-2, with 12 bases that match TRBD2. V shed 4 bases, J shed 7 bases, and the junction held 11 bases outside the gene matches. CDR3 length: 17 amino acids. Germline CDR1 reads SGHRS; CDR2 reads YFSETQ. The CDR3: CASSLATSGRTVGELFF. The CDR3 DNA is TGCGCCAGCAGCCTGGCGACTAGCGGGAGAACAGTCGGGGAGCTGTTTTTT.